This T cell receptor beta chain was found in a study of blood T cells in healthy people across ages. The use of a sample-barcoded 5' primer and a J-beta primer mix characterized a second PCR of roughly 6 to 11 cycles. TCRdb processed the 5' RACE reads anew with MiXCR; each CDR3 protein has one entry. The repertoire has about 780,000 distinct CDR3 sequences, 20% to 30% of them found once; the top ten carry around 3%. The CDR3 is 17 amino acids. Germline V lookup: CDR1 ENHRY, CDR2 SYGVKD. The V end was cut by 3 bases, the J end by 2 bases, with 17 bases between. The same data also contributed to another study, on T cells of mothers and their children.

The genes are TRBV10-3 and TRBJ2-4, with TRBD1 as a possible D gene (5 bases). Input material: blood. The receptor was isolated from a boy aged 5-17 years in good health. The CDR3 loop is CAISDPALRVTKNIQYF. Here the CDR3 DNA reads TGTGCCATCAGTGACCCCGCCCTCAGGGTAACCAAAAACATTCAGTACTTC.